A selection of T cell receptor beta chains follows, all from one sample in a study of blood T cell repertoires in COVID-19. The table came from immunoSEQ multiplex PCR; TCRdb's copy has only in-frame clones and leaves some out. In the table there are 200,000 or so clones, almost 80% of which are singletons. Sequenced material: peripheral blood. The origin of the receptors is a man between 60 and 75 years old with active or convalescent COVID-19. Each CDR3 is given with its conserved first and last residue. A D gene is named only where the DNA matches it firmly. The size field is filled for only some rows; it gives once, few, many or a size class.

TRBV11-3,TRBD2,.,15,TRBJ2-1,CASSLRLAGVVEQFF
TRBV7-9,.,.,14,TRBJ2-7,CASSWTPSSYEQYF
TRBV3-1/TRBV3-2,TRBD1,.,15,TRBJ2-1,CASSHPGTVKNEQFF
TRBV28,TRBD1,.,17,TRBJ1-2,CASMRPGQGAPNYGYTF
TRBV5-6,TRBD2,.,15,TRBJ2-2,CASSPGLAATGELFF
TRBV7-9,.,.,14,TRBJ1-1,CASSLDRSTNEAFF
TRBV4-1,.,.,13,TRBJ2-7,CASSQGGDYEQYF
TRBV3-1/TRBV3-2,.,.,13,TRBJ2-3,CASSQALRDTQYF
TRBV30,.,.,12,TRBJ1-2,CAWSVGDYGYTF
TRBV5-1,.,.,14,TRBJ2-5,CASIQDTHGETQYF
TRBV29-1,.,.,16,TRBJ1-2,CSAQTPTGAGAYGYTF
TRBV3-1/TRBV3-2,.,.,14,TRBJ1-4,CASSQRQGNEKLFF
TRBV19,TRBD2,.,14,TRBJ2-5,CASGLAGDLKTQYF
TRBV5-6,TRBD1,.,13,TRBJ2-2,CASSRTGVRELFF
TRBV28,.,.,15,TRBJ1-3,CASSLTGFSGNTIYF
TRBV10-3,TRBD2,.,15,TRBJ2-1,CAISALAGRANEQFF
TRBV12-3/TRBV12-4,TRBD1,.,11,TRBJ1-4,CASQGDEKLFF
TRBV4-2,.,.,14,TRBJ2-3,CASSQESGEDTQYF
TRBV29-1,.,.,13,TRBJ1-5,CSAGEGVGQPQHF
TRBV7-3,TRBD2,.,17,TRBJ2-2,CASSLNPLTAGTGELFF
TRBV19,.,.,13,TRBJ2-1,CASSIVVWNEQFF
TRBV3-1/TRBV3-2,TRBD2,.,16,TRBJ2-3,CASSRPSGSQADTQYF
TRBV7-2,TRBD2,.,17,TRBJ2-7,CASSLLGLAGGVDEQYF
TRBV6-5,TRBD2,few,15,TRBJ2-1,CAALMTSGSYNEQFF
TRBV27,TRBD1,.,15,TRBJ1-2,CASSPPPGTGGGYTF
TRBV7-3,.,.,15,TRBJ1-1,CASSLNPGISTEAFF
TRBV7-8,TRBD2,.,16,TRBJ2-3,CASSLIAGGRTDTQYF
TRBV7-9,TRBD2,.,14,TRBJ2-7,CASSLTSGRVGQYF
TRBV7-9,TRBD1,.,14,TRBJ1-2,CASSRGQSNYGYTF
TRBV5-5,TRBD2,few,15,TRBJ2-1,CASTGLAGSYNEQFF
TRBV5-1,TRBD2,.,16,TRBJ2-7,CASSLGPSGSTYEQYF